The T cell receptor (beta chain) described here comes from a study of OX40 agonist ivuxolimab in advanced cancers. Study-level points and caveats: More expanded clones were found, on average, in CD8+ than in CD4+ T cells. Some nonresponders likewise displayed low normalized T-cell clonal expansion.

Sampling of blood occurred at baseline, cycle 4 day 1, and cycle 7 day 1. Method: immunoSEQ multiplex PCR; TCRdb's copy keeps in-frame clones and lacks some. The sample lists some 25,000 clones; just under 85% were seen once. The germline CDR1 and CDR2 sequences are MRHNA and SNTAGT. The V and J ends lost 0 bases and 8 bases respectively, with 16 bases between them. This CDR3 has 15 amino acids. On this clone itself: Its matching antigen is unknown.

The chain recombines TRBV6-4 with TRBJ1-2, with D tentatively TRBD1 (6 bases). The clonotype was recovered from an adult with an advanced solid tumor such as melanoma, head and neck, liver or kidney cancer. This specimen consisted of CD4+ or CD8+ T cells sorted from blood, obtained in a trial of the OX40 agonist ivuxolimab. Here the CDR3 reads CASSDSAGASGGYTF. The CDR3 region has the DNA TGTGCCAGCAGTGACTCTGCAGGGGCGAGTGGGGGCTACACCTTC.